What follows describes a single TCR beta chain. Per the authors' pipeline: Cell counts per sample came from amplifying reference gene primers. Generated by immunoSEQ multiplex PCR, the TCRdb table keeps only in-frame clones and is missing some. V, J and clone size are taken as reported in that table, and D and trimming were inferred from the DNA itself. This repertoire shows some 120,000 clones, about 84% found once; its top ten account for 9.5% to 15%. These data are taken from a study of blood T cell repertoires in COVID-19. Study summary: The analysed material was cDNA or gDNA that came from T cells, B-cell-depleted T cells, or PBMCs.

V gave up 6 bases and J gave up 0 bases, with 17 bases separating them. The CDR3 covers 15 residues. CDR1 SQVTM and CDR2 ANQGSEA come from the germline V gene. This sequence was found in a woman in her sixties or seventies with acute or convalescent COVID-19. The J gene is TRBJ1-2, the V gene TRBV29-1; maybe TRBD1 (5 bases). Sequencing was performed on peripheral blood. CDR3 loop: CSVPEGRGTNYGYTF. In nucleotides, the CDR3 is TGCAGCGTGCCGGAGGGTCGGGGCACTAACTATGGCTACACCTTC.